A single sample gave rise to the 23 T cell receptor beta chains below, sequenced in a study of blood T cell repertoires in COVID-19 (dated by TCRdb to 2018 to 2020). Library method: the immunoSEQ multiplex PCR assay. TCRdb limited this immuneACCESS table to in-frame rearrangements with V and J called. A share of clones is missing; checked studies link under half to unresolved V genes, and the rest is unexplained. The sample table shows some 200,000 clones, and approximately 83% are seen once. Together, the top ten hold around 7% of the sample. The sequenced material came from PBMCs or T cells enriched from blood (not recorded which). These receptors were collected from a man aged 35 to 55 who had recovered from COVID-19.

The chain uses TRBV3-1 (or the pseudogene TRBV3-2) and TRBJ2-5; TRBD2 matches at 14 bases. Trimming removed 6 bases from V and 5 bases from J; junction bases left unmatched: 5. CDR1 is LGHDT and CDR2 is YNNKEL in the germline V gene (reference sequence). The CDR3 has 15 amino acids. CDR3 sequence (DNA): TGTGCCAGCAGGCGGACTAGCGGGGGGATCGAGACCCAGTACTTC. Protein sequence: CASRRTSGGIETQYF.

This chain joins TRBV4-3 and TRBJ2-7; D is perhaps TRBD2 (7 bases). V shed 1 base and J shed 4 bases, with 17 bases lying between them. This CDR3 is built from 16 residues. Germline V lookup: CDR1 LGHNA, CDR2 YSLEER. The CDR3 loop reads CASSQGRGGAGYEQYF. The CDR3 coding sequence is TGCGCCAGCAGCCAAGGAAGGGGGGGCGCCGGGTACGAGCAGTACTTC.

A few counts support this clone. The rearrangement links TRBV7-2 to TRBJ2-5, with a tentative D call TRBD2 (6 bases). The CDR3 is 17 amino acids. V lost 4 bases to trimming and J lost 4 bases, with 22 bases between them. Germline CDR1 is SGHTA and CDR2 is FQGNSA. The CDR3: CASSSSAGSSSRETQYF. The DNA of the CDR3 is TGTGCCAGCAGCTCTTCCGCCGGGAGTAGCTCGAGAGAGACCCAGTACTTC.

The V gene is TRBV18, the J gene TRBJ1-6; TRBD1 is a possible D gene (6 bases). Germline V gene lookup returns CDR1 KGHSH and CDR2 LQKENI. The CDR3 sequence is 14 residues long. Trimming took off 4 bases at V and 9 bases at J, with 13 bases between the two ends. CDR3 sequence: CASSLDRTSSPLHF. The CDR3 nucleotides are TGTGCCAGCTCACTAGACAGGACCAGTTCACCCCTCCACTTT.

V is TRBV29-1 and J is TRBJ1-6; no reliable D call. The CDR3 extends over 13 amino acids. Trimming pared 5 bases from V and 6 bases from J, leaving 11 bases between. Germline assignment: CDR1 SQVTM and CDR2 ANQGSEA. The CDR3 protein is CSVSDDRNSPLHF. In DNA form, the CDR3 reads TGCAGCGTTAGCGACGACCGTAATTCACCCCTCCACTTT.

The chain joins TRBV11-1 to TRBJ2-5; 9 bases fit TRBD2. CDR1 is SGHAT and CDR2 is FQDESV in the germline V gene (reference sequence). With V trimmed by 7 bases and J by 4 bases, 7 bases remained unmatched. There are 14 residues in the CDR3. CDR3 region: CASTRGGASETQYF. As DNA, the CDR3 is TGTGCCAGCACCCGCGGGGGGGCATCAGAGACCCAGTACTTC.

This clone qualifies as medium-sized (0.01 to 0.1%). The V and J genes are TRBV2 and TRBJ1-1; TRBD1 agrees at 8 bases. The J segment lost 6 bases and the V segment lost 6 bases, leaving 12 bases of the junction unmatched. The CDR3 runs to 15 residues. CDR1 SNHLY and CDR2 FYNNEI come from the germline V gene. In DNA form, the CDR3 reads TGTGCCAGCAGCATGACAGGGGTTGGATTGGCTGAAGCTTTCTTT. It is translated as CASSMTGVGLAEAFF.

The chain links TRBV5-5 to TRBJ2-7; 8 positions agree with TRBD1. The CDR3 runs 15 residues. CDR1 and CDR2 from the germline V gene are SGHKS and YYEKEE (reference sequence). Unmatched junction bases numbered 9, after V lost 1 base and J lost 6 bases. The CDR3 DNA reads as TGTGCCAGCAGCTTGCGGGAACAGGGGGTGGGCGAGCAGTACTTC. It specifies CASSLREQGVGEQYF.

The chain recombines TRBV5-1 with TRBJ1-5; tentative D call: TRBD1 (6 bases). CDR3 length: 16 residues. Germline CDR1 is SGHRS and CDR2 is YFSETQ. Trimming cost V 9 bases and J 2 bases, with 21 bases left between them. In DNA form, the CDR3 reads TGCGCCAACCACCTTCCAAGGACAGCCGGCAATCAGCCCCAGCATTTT. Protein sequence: CANHLPRTAGNQPQHF.

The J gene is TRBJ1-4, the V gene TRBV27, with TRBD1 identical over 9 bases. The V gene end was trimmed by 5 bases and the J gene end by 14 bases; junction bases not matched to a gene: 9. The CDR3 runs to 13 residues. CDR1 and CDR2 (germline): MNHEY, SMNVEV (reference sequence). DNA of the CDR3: TGTGCCAGCAGTCACCAGGGACAGGGTACGCTGTTTTTT. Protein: CASSHQGQGTLFF.

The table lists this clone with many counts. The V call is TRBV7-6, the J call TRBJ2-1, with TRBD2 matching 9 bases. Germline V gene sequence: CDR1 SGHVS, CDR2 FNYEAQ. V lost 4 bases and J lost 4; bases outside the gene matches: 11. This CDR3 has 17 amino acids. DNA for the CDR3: TGTGCCAGCAGCTCGCCACCCCTAGCGGGGAGATACAATGAGCAGTTCTTC. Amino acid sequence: CASSSPPLAGRYNEQFF.

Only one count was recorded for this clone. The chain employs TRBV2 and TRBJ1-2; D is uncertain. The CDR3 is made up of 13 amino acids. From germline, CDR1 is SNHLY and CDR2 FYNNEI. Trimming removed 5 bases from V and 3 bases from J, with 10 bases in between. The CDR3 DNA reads TGTGCCAGCAGTACGGGAGCTCACTATGGCTACACCTTC. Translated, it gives CASSTGAHYGYTF.

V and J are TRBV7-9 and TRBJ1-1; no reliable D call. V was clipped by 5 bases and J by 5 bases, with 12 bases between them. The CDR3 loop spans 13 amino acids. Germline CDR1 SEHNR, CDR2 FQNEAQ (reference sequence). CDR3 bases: TGTGCCAGCAGCCCTGAGGGTAGGACTGAAGCTTTCTTT. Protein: CASSPEGRTEAFF.

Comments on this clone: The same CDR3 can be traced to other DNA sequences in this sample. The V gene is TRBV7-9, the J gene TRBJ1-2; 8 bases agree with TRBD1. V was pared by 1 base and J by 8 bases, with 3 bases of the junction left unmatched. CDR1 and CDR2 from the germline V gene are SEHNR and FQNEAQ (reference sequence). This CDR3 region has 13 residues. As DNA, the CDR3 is TGTGCCAGCAGCTTAGAGACAGGGGACGGCTACACCTTC. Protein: CASSLETGDGYTF.

The CDR3 nucleotides read TGTGCCATCAGTGGACAGGATCCAGGAAACACCATATATTTT. Its protein product is CAISGQDPGNTIYF. V and J are TRBV10-3 and TRBJ1-3, with D perhaps TRBD1 (6 bases). The CDR3 has 14 residues. CDR1 and CDR2 from the germline V gene are ENHRY and SYGVKD. V was clipped by 4 bases and J by 4 bases, with 11 bases between them.

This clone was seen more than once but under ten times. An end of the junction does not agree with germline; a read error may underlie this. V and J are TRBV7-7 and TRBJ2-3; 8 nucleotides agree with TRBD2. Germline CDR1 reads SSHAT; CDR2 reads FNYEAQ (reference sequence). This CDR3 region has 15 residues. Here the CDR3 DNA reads TGTGCTAGCAGCCCCGGGGGGGTCTTAGGAGATACGCAGTATTTT. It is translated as CASSPGGVLGDTQYF.

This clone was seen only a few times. The CDR3 here is CASSLRGQSSYEQYF. DNA of the CDR3: TGTGCCAGCAGCCTGCGCGGACAGTCGTCCTACGAGCAGTACTTC. This chain connects TRBV21-1 to TRBJ2-7; the D segment call TRBD1 is taken from the table without a DNA check. TRBV21-1 is a listed pseudogene. CDR3 length equals 15 residues.

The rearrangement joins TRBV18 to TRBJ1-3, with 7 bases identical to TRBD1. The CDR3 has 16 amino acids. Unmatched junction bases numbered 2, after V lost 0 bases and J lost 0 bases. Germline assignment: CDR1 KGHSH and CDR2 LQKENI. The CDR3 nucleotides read TGTGCCAGCTCACCACCGGGACAGAGCTCTGGAAACACCATATATTTT. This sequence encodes CASSPPGQSSGNTIYF.

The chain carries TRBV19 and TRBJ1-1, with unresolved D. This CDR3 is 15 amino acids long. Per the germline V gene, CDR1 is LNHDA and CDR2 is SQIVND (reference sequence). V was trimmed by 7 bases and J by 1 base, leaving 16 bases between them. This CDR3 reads CASTSGGSTNTEAFF. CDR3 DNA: TGTGCCAGTACAAGCGGAGGGTCGACGAACACTGAAGCTTTCTTT.

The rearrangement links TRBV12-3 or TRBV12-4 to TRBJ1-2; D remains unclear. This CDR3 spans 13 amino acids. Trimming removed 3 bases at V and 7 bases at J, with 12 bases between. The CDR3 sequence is CASSFDSQIGYTF. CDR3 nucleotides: TGTGCCAGCAGTTTTGATAGCCAAATTGGCTACACCTTC.

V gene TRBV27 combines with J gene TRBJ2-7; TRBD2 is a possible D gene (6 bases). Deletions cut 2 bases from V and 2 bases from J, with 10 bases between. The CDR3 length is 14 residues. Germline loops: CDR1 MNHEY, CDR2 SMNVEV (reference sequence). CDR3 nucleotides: TGTGCCAGCAGTTTACGCGGGACCACCTACGAGCAGTACTTC. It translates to CASSLRGTTYEQYF.

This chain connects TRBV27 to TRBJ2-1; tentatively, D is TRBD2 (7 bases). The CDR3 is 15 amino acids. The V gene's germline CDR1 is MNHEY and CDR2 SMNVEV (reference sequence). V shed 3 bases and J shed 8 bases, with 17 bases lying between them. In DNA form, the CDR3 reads TGTGCCAGCAGTTTTTCTGCGGGGGCCGGGGATGAGCAGTTCTTC. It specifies CASSFSAGAGDEQFF.

For the CDR3, the DNA is TGCAGCGCTGGGCAGGGCCGACTTACCTTC. Amino acid sequence: CSAGQGRLTF. V gene TRBV29-1 combines with J gene TRBJ1-2, with a tentative D call TRBD1 (5 bases). The CDR3 sequence is 10 residues long. V lost 7 bases and J 14 bases, leaving 17 bases between the germline ends. In germline, CDR1 is SQVTM, CDR2 ANQGSEA.